This T cell receptor beta chain was sequenced in a study of cytomegalovirus exposure and HLA in healthy donors (dated by TCRdb to about 2017). About the study as a whole: According to a later analysis, one platform produced both the roughly 130 validation repertoires and the 620 or so repertoires of the first cohort. The aim of the study was to test whether cataloging public T cell receptors could identify signatures of past pathogen exposure. A separate validation cohort of over 95 different subjects was used in addition to the roughly 670-subject first cohort. The study combined high-throughput TCR immunosequencing, statistical association of individual TCRs with disease status, and machine learning to predict cytomegalovirus infection status.

Library creation used the immunoSEQ multiplex PCR assay. The source study handled its data this way. A statistical classification framework was built for diagnosing cytomegalovirus status from the catalog of TCR beta chain sequences. TCRdb obtained this table from immuneACCESS and retained in-frame rearrangements with V and J assigned. These tables miss some clones; where compared with another copy, unresolved V genes account for less than half of the shortfall, and the remainder is unexplained. V and J calls and clone size are given by that table; D and trimming were obtained from the DNA. In all, the sample holds roughly 220,000 clones, and about 93% of those were seen once. Approximately 1% of the sample is held by the ten biggest clonotypes. V and J are truncated by 2 bases and 5 bases respectively, leaving an intervening sequence of 10 bases. CDR3 length: 13 amino acids, cysteine to phenylalanine. CDR3 DNA only is kept here, 39 bases in frame from base 1. Based on the germline V gene, the CDR1 and CDR2 sequences are KGHSH and LQKENI.

Donors formed part of the validation cohort, which comprised about 130 subjects and was distinct from the first cohort of under 850 subjects. Results the study describes overall, beyond this receptor: In vitro tests confirmed that a few of the cytomegalovirus-associated TCR beta chains recognize cytomegalovirus antigens. The classifier was reported to diagnose cytomegalovirus status with high specificity and sensitivity in both the original and validation cohorts. The authors suggested that the approach could potentially be extended to other disease states and immunological phenotypes. The study gave a list of more than 150 TCR beta chains associated with cytomegalovirus. A later analysis found that TCRs clustered in the first cohort also tended to co-occur in the 130 or so validation repertoires, with approximately 93% of cluster scores above 0. Across donors, most TCR sequences were observed very rarely, whereas some public TCRs were present in many individuals. The validation cohort had no HLA typing available for a later analysis, so co-occurrence within that cohort was assessed over all 130 or so repertoires.

With regard to this clone: Its antigen is not yet known. Nothing much larger sits one base from this clone, and base qualities are not available.

The chain was built from TRBV18 and TRBJ2-7; the D gene cannot be named for sure. The sequencing input was PBMCs. The receptor was derived from a woman younger than 30 in good health and CMV-seronegative. The DNA is as follows: TGTGCCAGCTCACCATCCGGGTTGGACGAGCAGTACTTC. It codes for CASSPSGLDEQYF.